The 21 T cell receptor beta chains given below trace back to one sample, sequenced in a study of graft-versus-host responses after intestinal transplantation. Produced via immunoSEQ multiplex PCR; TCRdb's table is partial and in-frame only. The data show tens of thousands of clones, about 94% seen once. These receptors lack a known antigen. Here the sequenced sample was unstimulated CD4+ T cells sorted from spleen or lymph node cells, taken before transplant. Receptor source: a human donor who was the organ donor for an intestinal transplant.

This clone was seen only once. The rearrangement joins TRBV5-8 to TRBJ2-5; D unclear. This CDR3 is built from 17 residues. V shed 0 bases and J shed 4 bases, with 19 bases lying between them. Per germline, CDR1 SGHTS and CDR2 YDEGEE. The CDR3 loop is CASSLGFKTRAVETQYF. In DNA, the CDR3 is TGTGCCAGCAGCTTGGGGTTTAAGACACGTGCAGTAGAGACCCAGTACTTC.

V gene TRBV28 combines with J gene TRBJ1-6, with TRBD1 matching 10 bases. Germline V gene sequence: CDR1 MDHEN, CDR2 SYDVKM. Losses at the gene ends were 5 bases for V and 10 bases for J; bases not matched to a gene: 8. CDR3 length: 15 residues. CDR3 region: CASSGGDRGGSPLHF. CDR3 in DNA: TGTGCCAGCAGTGGGGGGGACAGGGGAGGGTCACCCCTCCACTTT. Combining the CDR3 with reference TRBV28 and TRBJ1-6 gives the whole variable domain DVKVTQSSRYLVKRTGEKVFLECVQDMDHENMFWYRQDPGLGLRLIYFSYDVKMKEKGDIPEGYSVSREKKERFSLILESASTNQTSMYLCASSGGDRGGSPLHFGNGTRLTVT.

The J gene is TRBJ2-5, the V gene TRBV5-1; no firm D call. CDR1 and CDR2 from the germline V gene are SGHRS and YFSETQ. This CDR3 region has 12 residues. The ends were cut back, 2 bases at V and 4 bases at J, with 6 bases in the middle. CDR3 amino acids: CASSFETETQYF. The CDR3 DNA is TGCGCCAGCAGCTTCGAAACAGAGACCCAGTACTTC.

CDR3 sequence: CASSLRSGGIGEQYF. The DNA of the CDR3 is TGCGCCAGCAGCTTGCGCAGCGGGGGGATTGGCGAGCAGTACTTC. The chain uses TRBV5-1 and TRBJ2-7, with 9 bases that match TRBD2. Per the germline V gene, CDR1 is SGHRS and CDR2 is YFSETQ. Germline trimming cut 1 base from V and 6 bases from J; bases unmatched to any gene: 8. This CDR3 has 15 residues.

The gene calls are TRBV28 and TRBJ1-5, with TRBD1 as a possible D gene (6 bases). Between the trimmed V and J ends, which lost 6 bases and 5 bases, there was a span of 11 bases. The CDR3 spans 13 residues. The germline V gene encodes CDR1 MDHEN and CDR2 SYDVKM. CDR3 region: CASRGAGDQPQHF. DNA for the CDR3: TGTGCCAGCAGGGGGGCAGGGGATCAGCCCCAGCATTTT.

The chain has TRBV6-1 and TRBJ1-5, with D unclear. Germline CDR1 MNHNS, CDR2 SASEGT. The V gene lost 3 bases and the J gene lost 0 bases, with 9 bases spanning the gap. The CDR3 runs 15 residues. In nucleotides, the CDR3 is TGTGCCAGCAGTGACTACGGGAGTAGCAATCAGCCCCAGCATTTT. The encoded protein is CASSDYGSSNQPQHF.

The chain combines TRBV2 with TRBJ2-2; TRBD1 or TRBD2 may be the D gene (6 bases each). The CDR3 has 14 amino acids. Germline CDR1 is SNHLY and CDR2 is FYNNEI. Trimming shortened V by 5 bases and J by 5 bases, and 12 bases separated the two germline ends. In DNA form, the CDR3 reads TGTGCCAGCAGTTTGGGGGCGGGAACCGGGGAGCTGTTTTTT. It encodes CASSLGAGTGELFF. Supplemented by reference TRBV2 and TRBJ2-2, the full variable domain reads EPEVTQTPSHQVTQMGQEVILRCVPISNHLYFYWYRQILGQKVEFLVSFYNNEISEKSEIFDDQFSVERPDGSNFTLKIRSTKLEDSAMYFCASSLGAGTGELFFGEGSRLTVL.

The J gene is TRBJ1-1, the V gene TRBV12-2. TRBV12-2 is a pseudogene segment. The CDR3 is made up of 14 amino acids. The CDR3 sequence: CASSSSAGNTEAFF. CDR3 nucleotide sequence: TGTGCCAGCAGCAGCTCAGCGGGGAACACTGAAGCTTTCTTT.

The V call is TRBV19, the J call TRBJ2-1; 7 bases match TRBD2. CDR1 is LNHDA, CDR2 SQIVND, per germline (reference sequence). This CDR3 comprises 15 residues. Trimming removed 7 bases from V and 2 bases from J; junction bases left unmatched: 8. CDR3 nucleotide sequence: TGTGCCAGTAACCCAGGACTAGTACCCTACAATGAGCAGTTCTTC. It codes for CASNPGLVPYNEQFF.

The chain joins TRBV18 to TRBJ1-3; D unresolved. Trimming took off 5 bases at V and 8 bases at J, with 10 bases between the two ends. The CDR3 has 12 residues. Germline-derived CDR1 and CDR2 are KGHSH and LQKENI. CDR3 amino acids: CASSTFVDTIYF. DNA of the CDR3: TGTGCCAGCTCAACGTTCGTTGACACCATATATTTT.

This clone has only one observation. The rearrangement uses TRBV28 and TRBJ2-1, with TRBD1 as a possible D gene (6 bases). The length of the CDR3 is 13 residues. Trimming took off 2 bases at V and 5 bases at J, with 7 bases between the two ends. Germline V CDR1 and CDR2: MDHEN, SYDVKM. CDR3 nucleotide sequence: TGTGCCAGCAGTTTAGGACAGAACAATGAGCAGTTCTTC. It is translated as CASSLGQNNEQFF.

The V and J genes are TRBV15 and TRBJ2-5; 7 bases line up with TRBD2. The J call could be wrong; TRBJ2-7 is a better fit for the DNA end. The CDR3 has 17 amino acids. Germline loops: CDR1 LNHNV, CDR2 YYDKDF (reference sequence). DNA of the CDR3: TGTGCCACCAGCAGTACCCTTGGGGCTAGCGGAAAATACGAGCAGTACTTC. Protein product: CATSSTLGASGKYEQYF.

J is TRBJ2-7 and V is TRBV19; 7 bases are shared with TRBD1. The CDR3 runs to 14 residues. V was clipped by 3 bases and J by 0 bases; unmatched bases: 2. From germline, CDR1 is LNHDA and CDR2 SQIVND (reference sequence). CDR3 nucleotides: TGTGCCAGTAGTATGGGGACAGACTCCTACGAGCAGTACTTC. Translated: CASSMGTDSYEQYF. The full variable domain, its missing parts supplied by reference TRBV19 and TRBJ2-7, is DGGITQSPKYLFRKEGQNVTLSCEQNLNHDAMYWYRQDPGQGLRLIYYSQIVNDFQKGDIAEGYSVSREKKESFPLTVTSAQKNPTAFYLCASSMGTDSYEQYFGPGTRLTVT.

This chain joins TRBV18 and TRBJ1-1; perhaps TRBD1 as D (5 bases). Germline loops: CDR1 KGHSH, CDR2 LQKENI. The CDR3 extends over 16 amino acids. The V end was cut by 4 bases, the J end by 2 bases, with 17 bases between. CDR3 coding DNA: TGTGCCAGCTCACGACTCCACCGGCAGGGTAACACTGAAGCTTTCTTT. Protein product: CASSRLHRQGNTEAFF.

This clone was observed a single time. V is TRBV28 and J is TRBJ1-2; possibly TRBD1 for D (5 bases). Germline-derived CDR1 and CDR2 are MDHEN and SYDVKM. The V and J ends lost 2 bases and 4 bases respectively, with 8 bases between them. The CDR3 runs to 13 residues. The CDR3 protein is CASSLRQLYGYTF. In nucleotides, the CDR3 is TGTGCCAGCAGTTTACGACAGCTCTATGGCTACACCTTC.

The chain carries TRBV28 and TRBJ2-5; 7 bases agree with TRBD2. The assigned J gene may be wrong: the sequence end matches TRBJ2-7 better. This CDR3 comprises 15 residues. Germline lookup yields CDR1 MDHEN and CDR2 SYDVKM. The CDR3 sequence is CASSFVWEGTYEQYF. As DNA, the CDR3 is TGTGCCAGCAGTTTCGTTTGGGAGGGGACCTACGAGCAGTACTTC.

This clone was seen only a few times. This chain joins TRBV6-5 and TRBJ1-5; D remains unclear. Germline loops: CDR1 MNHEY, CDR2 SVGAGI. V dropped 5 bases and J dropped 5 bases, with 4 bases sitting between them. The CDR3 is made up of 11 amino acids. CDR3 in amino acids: CASSEYQPQHF. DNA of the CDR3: TGTGCCAGCAGTGAGTATCAGCCCCAGCATTTT.

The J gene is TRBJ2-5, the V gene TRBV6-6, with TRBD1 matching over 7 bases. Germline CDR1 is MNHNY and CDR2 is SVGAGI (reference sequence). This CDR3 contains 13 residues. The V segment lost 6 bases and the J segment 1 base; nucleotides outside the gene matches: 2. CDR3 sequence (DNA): TGTGCCAGCAGGAGGGGGCTCCAAGAGACCCAGTACTTC. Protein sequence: CASRRGLQETQYF.

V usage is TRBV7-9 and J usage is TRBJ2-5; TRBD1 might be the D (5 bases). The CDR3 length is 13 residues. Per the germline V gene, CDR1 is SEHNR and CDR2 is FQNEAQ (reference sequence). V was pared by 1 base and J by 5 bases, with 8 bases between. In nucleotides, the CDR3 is TGTGCCAGCAGCTTAGGGGCAGGGGAGACCCAGTACTTC. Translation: CASSLGAGETQYF.

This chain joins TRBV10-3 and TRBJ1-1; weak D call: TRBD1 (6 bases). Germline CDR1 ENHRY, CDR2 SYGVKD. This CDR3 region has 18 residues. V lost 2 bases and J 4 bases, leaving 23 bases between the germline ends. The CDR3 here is CAISEPGGRARELTEAFF. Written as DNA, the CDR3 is TGTGCCATCAGTGAGCCGGGGGGGCGGGCGCGGGAACTCACTGAAGCTTTCTTT.

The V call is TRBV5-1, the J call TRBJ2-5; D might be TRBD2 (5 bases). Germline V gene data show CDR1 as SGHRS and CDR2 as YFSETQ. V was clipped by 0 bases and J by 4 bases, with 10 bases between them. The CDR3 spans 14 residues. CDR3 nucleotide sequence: TGCGCCAGCAGCTTGGGATCGGGATCAGAGACCCAGTACTTC. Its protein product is CASSLGSGSETQYF.